This T cell receptor (beta chain) came from a study of CD8+CD57+ T cells in acquired aplastic anemia. This clonotype was counted a few times. CDR1 is KGHSH, CDR2 LQKENI, per germline. The V end lost 1 base, the J end lost 4 bases, and 11 bases lay between the germline ends. There are 15 residues in the CDR3. CDR3 and TCR beta VDJ profiling relied on a genomic DNA template. TCRdb processed the reads anew with MiXCR; each CDR3 protein has one entry. Among roughly 150,000 distinct CDR3 sequences listed, around 40% were seen once. The receptor's source is a human donor in good health. The sample taken for sequencing was sorted CD4+, CD8+, or CD8+CD57+ T cells (not recorded which) from PBMCs. The V call is TRBV18, the J call TRBJ2-1; D may be TRBD1 or TRBD2 (5 bases each). CDR3 residues: CASSPRGNPYNEQFF. The CDR3 DNA reads as TGTGCCAGCTCACCACGGGGGAATCCTTACAATGAGCAGTTCTTC.